The 29 T cell receptor beta chains below were found in one sample sequenced in a study of cytomegalovirus exposure and HLA in healthy donors. Vbeta (60) and Jbeta (13) primers were used in the PCR. Repertoires were generated with immunoSEQ multiplex PCR, while TCRdb's copy carries only in-frame clones and drops some. The data show 100,000 or so clones, around 85% seen once. Sequenced input: PBMCs. These receptors were collected from a man aged 30 to 45 in good health and CMV-seronegative.

The chain couples TRBV6-1 to TRBJ1-6, with 7 positions matching TRBD1. The CDR3 runs 16 residues. CDR1 is MNHNS, CDR2 SASEGT, per germline. Unmatched junction bases numbered 7, after V lost 4 bases and J lost 4 bases. CDR3 nucleotide sequence: TGTGCCAGCAGTGCGGGGACAGAAACTTATAATTCACCCCTCCACTTT. This gives the protein CASSAGTETYNSPLHF.

The gene calls are TRBV6-5 and TRBJ2-1; 10 bases agree with TRBD2. The J segment lost 4 bases and the V segment lost 2 bases, leaving 5 bases of the junction unmatched. The CDR3 covers 16 residues. Germline V gene sequence: CDR1 MNHEY, CDR2 SVGAGI. CDR3 nucleotide sequence: TGTGCCAGCAGTTACCGATGGACTAGCGGATACAATGAGCAGTTCTTC. It yields the protein CASSYRWTSGYNEQFF.

This clone was detected a few times. The chain links TRBV6-5 to TRBJ2-7; the match to TRBD1 covers 11 bases. Germline-derived CDR1 and CDR2 are MNHEY and SVGAGI. V gave up 5 bases and J gave up 12 bases; unmatched junction bases: 15. The CDR3 has 15 residues. CDR3 sequence (DNA): TGTGCCAGCAGTCAAGTGGGGACAGGGGGAAGGGGGGCGTACTTC. This codes for CASSQVGTGGRGAYF.

This chain joins TRBV7-9 and TRBJ2-3; 9 nucleotides line up with TRBD1. With 2 bases clipped from V and 6 bases from J, the junction kept 6 bases outside the gene matches. Germline loops: CDR1 SEHNR, CDR2 FQNEAQ (reference sequence). This CDR3 region has 15 residues. The CDR3 DNA follows: TGTGCCAGCAGCTTACAGGGACAGGGTATTGATACGCAGTATTTT. Amino acid sequence: CASSLQGQGIDTQYF.

The chain has TRBV15 and TRBJ1-4, with 7 bases aligning to TRBD1. This CDR3 region has 15 residues. Germline values: CDR1 LNHNV, CDR2 YYDKDF (reference sequence). Trimming took 6 bases from V and 3 from J; bases not matched to a gene: 7. The chain's CDR3 is CATREAQGANEKLFF. CDR3 bases: TGTGCCACCAGAGAGGCCCAGGGGGCTAATGAAAAACTGTTTTTT.

The chain carries TRBV7-9 and TRBJ2-4; TRBD1 is a possible D gene (6 bases). There are 16 residues in the CDR3. The germline V gene encodes CDR1 SEHNR and CDR2 FQNEAQ (reference sequence). V lost 5 bases, J lost 1 base, and 15 bases lay in between. CDR3 region: CASSETTGNAKNIQYF. The DNA for the CDR3 is TGTGCCAGCAGCGAAACAACAGGGAACGCCAAAAACATTCAGTACTTC.

The rearrangement uses TRBV9 and TRBJ2-2, with 8 bases fitting TRBD1. Per the germline V gene, CDR1 is SGDLS and CDR2 is YYNGEE. CDR3 length equals 16 residues. After removal of 4 bases from V and 1 base from J, the junction contained 6 bases not matched to a gene. The CDR3 sequence: CASSPRTGMNTGELFF. The CDR3 DNA sequence: TGTGCCAGCAGCCCCCGGACAGGGATGAACACCGGGGAGCTGTTTTTT.

The chain carries TRBV4-1 and TRBJ2-3; 8 bases agree with TRBD2. The J segment lost 1 base and the V segment lost 1 base, leaving 7 bases of the junction unmatched. Germline CDR1 reads MGHRA; CDR2 reads YSYEKL. The CDR3 is made up of 17 amino acids. The CDR3 DNA reads as TGCGCCAGCAGCCAAGCAGCAGACGGGGGGGGCACAGATACGCAGTATTTT. It specifies CASSQAADGGGTDTQYF.

V is TRBV2 and J is TRBJ2-7; possibly TRBD2 for D (5 bases). CDR3 length equals 14 residues. Looked up from germline, CDR1 is SNHLY and CDR2 is FYNNEI. V was cut by 4 bases and J by 3 bases, with 13 bases left in between. CDR3: CASSGTSLVYEQYF. The CDR3 DNA reads as TGTGCCAGCAGTGGGACTTCACTGGTCTACGAGCAGTACTTC.

The chain has TRBV5-1 and TRBJ2-5; 9 nucleotides match TRBD1. Trimming removed 8 bases from V and 3 bases from J; junction bases left unmatched: 5. The germline CDR1 and CDR2 sequences are SGHRS and YFSETQ. The CDR3 loop spans 13 amino acids. CDR3 sequence: CASVGTGKETQYF. DNA for the CDR3: TGCGCCAGTGTGGGGACAGGGAAAGAGACCCAGTACTTC.

The chain joins TRBV4-3 to TRBJ2-7; 10 bases are shared with TRBD1. The CDR3 is 13 residues long. Per the germline V gene, CDR1 is LGHNA and CDR2 is YSLEER. V gave up 4 bases and J gave up 3 bases; unmatched junction bases: 0. Written as DNA, the CDR3 is TGCGCCAGCAGCCGGGACAGGGGCTACGAGCAGTACTTC. Translated, it gives CASSRDRGYEQYF.

The chain employs TRBV28 and TRBJ1-5; D uncertain. In germline, CDR1 is MDHEN, CDR2 SYDVKM. The CDR3 spans 12 residues. V shed 5 bases and J shed 9 bases, with 11 bases lying between them. The CDR3: CASSVSRGPQHF. CDR3 in DNA: TGTGCCAGCAGTGTTAGCCGCGGGCCCCAGCATTTT.

As DNA, the CDR3 is TGTGCCACCAGCAGAGGAGGGACAGGTACTGAAGCTTTCTTT. Its protein product is CATSRGGTGTEAFF. The chain employs TRBV15 and TRBJ1-1, with TRBD1 identical over 8 bases. The CDR3 runs to 14 residues. The germline V gene encodes CDR1 LNHNV and CDR2 YYDKDF (reference sequence). V lost 1 base to trimming and J lost 5 bases; unmatched junction nucleotides: 3.

In its sample, this clone was seen a few times. The CDR3 here is CASSQADRASRSPLHF. CDR3 DNA sequence: TGTGCCAGCAGCCAAGCGGACAGGGCGAGTCGTTCACCCCTCCACTTT. This sequence joins TRBV14 and TRBJ1-6; 8 bases are a match to TRBD1. The CDR3 is made up of 16 amino acids. Germline CDR1 SGHDN, CDR2 FVKESK. The J segment lost 9 bases and the V segment lost 1 base, leaving 8 bases of the junction unmatched.

V is TRBV10-3 and J is TRBJ2-7, with 8 bases that match TRBD2. Trimming at V came to 5 bases and at J to 0 bases, leaving 6 bases not matched to a gene. CDR1 ENHRY and CDR2 SYGVKD come from the germline V gene. There are 15 residues in the CDR3. In DNA form, the CDR3 reads TGTGCCATCAGTCCCCCGCGGGGGGCCTCCTACGAGCAGTACTTC. Its protein is CAISPPRGASYEQYF.

The chain has TRBV25-1 and TRBJ2-5; TRBD2 matches at 10 bases. The V segment lost 4 bases and the J segment 6 bases; nucleotides outside the gene matches: 5. This CDR3 is 14 amino acids long. The germline V gene encodes CDR1 MGHDK and CDR2 SYGVNS. The CDR3 loop reads CASSASGGVQTQYF. CDR3 coding DNA: TGTGCCAGCAGTGCCAGCGGGGGGGTTCAGACCCAGTACTTC.

The chain combines TRBV7-9 with TRBJ1-6, with D possibly TRBD1 on 5 matching bases. CDR1 is SEHNR and CDR2 is FQNEAQ in the germline V gene (reference sequence). Trimming cost V 3 bases and J 1 base, with 13 bases left between them. This CDR3 has 17 residues. CDR3 nucleotide sequence: TGTGCCAGCAGCTTGGGTACAGGTTCTTCCTATAATTCACCCCTCCACTTT. This encodes CASSLGTGSSYNSPLHF. Together with reference TRBV7-9 and TRBJ1-6, the CDR3 gives the full variable domain: DTGVSQNPRHKITKRGQNVTFRCDPISEHNRLYWYRQTLGQGPEFLTYFQNEAQLEKSRLLSDRFSAERPKGSFSTLEIQRTEQGDSAMYLCASSLGTGSSYNSPLHFGNGTRLTVT.

In its sample, this clone was seen once. The genes are TRBV28 and TRBJ1-5; D possibly corresponds to TRBD1 (6 bases). Germline-derived CDR1 and CDR2 are MDHEN and SYDVKM. This CDR3 is 15 amino acids long. Trimming stripped 3 bases from V and 0 bases from J, with 9 bases between. The CDR3: CASSFTGISNQPQHF. For the CDR3, the DNA is TGTGCCAGCAGTTTTACAGGGATTAGCAATCAGCCCCAGCATTTT. Based on the CDR3 plus reference TRBV28 and TRBJ1-5, the full variable domain is DVKVTQSSRYLVKRTGEKVFLECVQDMDHENMFWYRQDPGLGLRLIYFSYDVKMKEKGDIPEGYSVSREKKERFSLILESASTNQTSMYLCASSFTGISNQPQHFGDGTRLSIL.

V is TRBV30 and J is TRBJ1-2; TRBD1 might be the D (6 bases). In germline, CDR1 is GTSNPN, CDR2 SVGIG (reference sequence). This CDR3 has 13 amino acids. V was trimmed by 3 bases and J by 7 bases, leaving 15 bases between them. The CDR3 sequence is CAWSEGQGLGYTF. CDR3 sequence (DNA): TGTGCCTGGAGCGAAGGGCAGGGGCTTGGCTACACCTTC. Full variable domain (outside the CDR3, taken from reference TRBV30 and TRBJ1-2): SQTIHQWPATLVQPVGSPLSLECTVEGTSNPNLYWYRQAAGRGLQLLFYSVGIGQISSEVPQNLSASRPQDRQFILSSKKLLLSDSGFYLCAWSEGQGLGYTFGSGTRLTVV.

The J gene is TRBJ2-5, the V gene TRBV5-6; the match to TRBD1 covers 7 bases. V trimming: 3 bases; J trimming: 3 bases; junction bases outside the gene matches: 8. CDR1 and CDR2 (germline): SGHDT, YYEEEE. This CDR3 has 15 amino acids. The CDR3 DNA follows: TGTGCCAGCAGCTGGGAAGGCAGGGGGAAAGAGACCCAGTACTTC. Its translation: CASSWEGRGKETQYF.

The rearrangement links TRBV5-4 to TRBJ2-1, with D perhaps TRBD2 (6 bases). Germline CDR1 SGHNT, CDR2 YYREEE (reference sequence). CDR3 length equals 17 residues. V gave up 0 bases and J gave up 4 bases, with 17 bases separating them. CDR3 residues: CASSLGRATREYNEQFF. CDR3 bases: TGTGCCAGCAGCTTGGGGCGAGCGACTAGAGAATACAATGAGCAGTTCTTC.

Only a few counts were recorded for this clone. The V gene is TRBV6-6, the J gene TRBJ2-1; 8 bases are a match to TRBD2. The CDR3 runs to 14 residues. CDR1 is MNHNY, CDR2 SVGAGI, per germline (reference sequence). J lost 5 bases, V lost 3 bases, and 3 bases had no gene match. The CDR3 bases are TGTGCCAGCAGTTATAGCGGGATGAACAATGAGCAGTTCTTC. Its protein product is CASSYSGMNNEQFF.

This chain uses TRBV6-1 with TRBJ1-2; D possibly corresponds to TRBD1 (5 bases). Germline lookup yields CDR1 MNHNS and CDR2 SASEGT. This CDR3 has 11 residues. Trimming stripped 4 bases from V and 8 bases from J, with 8 bases between. CDR3 sequence reads: CASSGGGGYTF. CDR3 coding DNA: TGTGCCAGCAGTGGGGGCGGAGGCTACACCTTC.

V and J are TRBV28 and TRBJ2-7, with D uncertain. This CDR3 has 13 amino acids. The ends were cut back, 8 bases at V and 6 bases at J, with 17 bases in the middle. Germline V gene lookup returns CDR1 MDHEN and CDR2 SYDVKM. The CDR3 reads CASLVSLRGEQYF. In DNA, the CDR3 is TGTGCCAGCCTAGTTAGTTTGAGAGGCGAGCAGTACTTC.

This clone showed up just a few times. The chain joins TRBV27 to TRBJ1-1; no clear D gene. The CDR3 contains 15 residues. Trimming took off 3 bases at V and 0 bases at J, with 11 bases between the two ends. The V gene's germline CDR1 is MNHEY and CDR2 SMNVEV (reference sequence). As DNA, the CDR3 is TGTGCCAGCAGTTTTAGTAGGGAGTTGAACACTGAAGCTTTCTTT. Translating gives CASSFSRELNTEAFF.

The V and J genes are TRBV5-1 and TRBJ2-7; D gene unclear. From germline, CDR1 is SGHRS and CDR2 YFSETQ. V dropped 7 bases and J dropped 4 bases, with 18 bases sitting between them. The CDR3 totals 14 residues. The DNA for the CDR3 is TGCGCCAGCTCTTCTCGAACAGACCTGTACGAGCAGTACTTC. Protein: CASSSRTDLYEQYF.

V is TRBV29-1 and J is TRBJ2-1; 14 bases agree with TRBD2. The CDR3 has 15 residues. The junction had 8 bases not matched to a gene; V was cut back by 4 bases and J by 9 bases. Per the germline V gene, CDR1 is SQVTM and CDR2 is ANQGSEA. The CDR3 DNA reads TGCAGCGTTGTACCCGAGGGACTAGCGGGAGTTGAGCAGTTCTTC. It is translated as CSVVPEGLAGVEQFF.

V usage is TRBV11-2 and J usage is TRBJ1-2; D might be TRBD1 (6 bases). Germline CDR1 and CDR2: SGHAT and FQNNGV. With 7 bases removed from V and 2 bases from J, the gap between germline ends came to 14 bases. The CDR3 contains 14 residues. The CDR3 loop is CASTPDRLNYGYTF. CDR3 nucleotide sequence: TGTGCCAGCACTCCCGACAGGCTAAACTATGGCTACACCTTC.

The chain is built from TRBV9 and TRBJ1-3; D gene unclear. Per germline, CDR1 SGDLS and CDR2 YYNGEE. The ends were cut back, 2 bases at V and 0 bases at J, with 9 bases in the middle. This CDR3 has 15 residues. CDR3 DNA: TGTGCCAGCAGCGTTGCGGGTATCTCTGGAAACACCATATATTTT. Translating gives CASSVAGISGNTIYF.